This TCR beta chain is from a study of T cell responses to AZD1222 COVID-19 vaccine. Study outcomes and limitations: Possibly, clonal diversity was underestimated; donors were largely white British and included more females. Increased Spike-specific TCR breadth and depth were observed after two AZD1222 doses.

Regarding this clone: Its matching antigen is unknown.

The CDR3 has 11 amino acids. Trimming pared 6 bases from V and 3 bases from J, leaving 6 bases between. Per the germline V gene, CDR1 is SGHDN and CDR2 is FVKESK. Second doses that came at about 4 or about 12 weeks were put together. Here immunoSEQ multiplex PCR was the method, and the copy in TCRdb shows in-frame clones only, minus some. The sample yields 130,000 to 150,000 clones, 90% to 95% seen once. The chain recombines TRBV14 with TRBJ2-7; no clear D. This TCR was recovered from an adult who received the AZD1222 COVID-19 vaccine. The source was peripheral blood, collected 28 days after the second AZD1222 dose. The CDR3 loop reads CASSDNYEQYF. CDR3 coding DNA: TGTGCCAGCAGTGACAACTACGAGCAGTACTTC.